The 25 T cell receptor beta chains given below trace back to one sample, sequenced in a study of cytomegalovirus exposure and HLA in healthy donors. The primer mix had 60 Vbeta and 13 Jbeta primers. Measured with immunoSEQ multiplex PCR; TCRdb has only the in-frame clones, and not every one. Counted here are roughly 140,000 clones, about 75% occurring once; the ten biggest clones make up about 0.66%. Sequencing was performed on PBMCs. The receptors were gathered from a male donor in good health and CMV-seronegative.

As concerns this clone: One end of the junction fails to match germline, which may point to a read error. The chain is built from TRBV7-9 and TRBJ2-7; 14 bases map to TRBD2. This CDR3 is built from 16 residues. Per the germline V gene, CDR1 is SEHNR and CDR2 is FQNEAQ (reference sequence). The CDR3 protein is CSSSKGLAGDSYEQYF. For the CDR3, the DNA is TGTTCCAGCAGCAAGGGACTAGCGGGAGACAGCTACGAGCAGTACTTC.

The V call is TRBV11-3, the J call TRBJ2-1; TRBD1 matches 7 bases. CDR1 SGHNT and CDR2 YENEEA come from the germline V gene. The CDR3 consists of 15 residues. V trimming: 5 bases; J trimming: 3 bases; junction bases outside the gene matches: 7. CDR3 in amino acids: CASSPEQGIYNEQFF. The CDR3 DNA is TGTGCCAGCAGCCCTGAACAGGGGATCTACAATGAGCAGTTCTTC.

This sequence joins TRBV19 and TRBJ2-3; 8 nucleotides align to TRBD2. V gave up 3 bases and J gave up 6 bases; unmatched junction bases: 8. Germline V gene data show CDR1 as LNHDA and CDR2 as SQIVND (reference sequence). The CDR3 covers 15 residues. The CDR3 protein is CASSIRAGGGDTQYF. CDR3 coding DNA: TGTGCCAGTAGTATTCGGGCGGGAGGTGGTGATACGCAGTATTTT.

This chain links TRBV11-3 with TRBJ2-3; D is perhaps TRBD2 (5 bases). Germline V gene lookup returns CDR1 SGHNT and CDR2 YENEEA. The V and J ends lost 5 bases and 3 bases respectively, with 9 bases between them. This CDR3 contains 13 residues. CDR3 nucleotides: TGTGCCAGCAGCAATGGGAGTACAGATACGCAGTATTTT. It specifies CASSNGSTDTQYF.

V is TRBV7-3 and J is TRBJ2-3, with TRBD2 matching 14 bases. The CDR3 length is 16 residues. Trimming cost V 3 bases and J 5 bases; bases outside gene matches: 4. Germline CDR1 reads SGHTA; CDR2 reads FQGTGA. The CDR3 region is CASSLGTSGRGDTQYF. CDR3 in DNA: TGTGCCAGCAGCTTGGGGACTAGCGGGAGAGGAGATACGCAGTATTTT.

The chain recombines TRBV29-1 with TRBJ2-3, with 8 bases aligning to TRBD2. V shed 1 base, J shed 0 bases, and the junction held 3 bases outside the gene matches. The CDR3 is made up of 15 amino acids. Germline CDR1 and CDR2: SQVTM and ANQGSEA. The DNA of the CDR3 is TGCAGCGTTGAAGGGACTAGCAGTAGCACAGATACGCAGTATTTT. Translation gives CSVEGTSSSTDTQYF.

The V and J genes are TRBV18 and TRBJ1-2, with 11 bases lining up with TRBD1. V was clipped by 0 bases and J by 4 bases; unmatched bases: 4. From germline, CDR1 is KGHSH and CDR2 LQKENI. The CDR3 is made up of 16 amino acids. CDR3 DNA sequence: TGTGCCAGCTCACCACCCAACGGACAGGGGGCCTATGGCTACACCTTC. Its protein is CASSPPNGQGAYGYTF.

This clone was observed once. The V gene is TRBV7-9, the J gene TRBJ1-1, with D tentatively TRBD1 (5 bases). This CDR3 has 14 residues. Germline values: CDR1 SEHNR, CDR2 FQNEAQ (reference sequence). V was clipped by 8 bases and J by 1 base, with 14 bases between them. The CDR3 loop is CASVGRVANTEAFF. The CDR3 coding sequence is TGTGCCAGCGTGGGCAGGGTGGCGAACACTGAAGCTTTCTTT.

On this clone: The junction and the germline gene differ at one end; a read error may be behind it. DNA of the CDR3: TGTGCCAGCAGCTCATGGGACACGGAAGCTTTCTTT. Translated, it gives CASSSWDTEAFF. V gene TRBV5-6 combines with J gene TRBJ1-1; D is perhaps TRBD1 (6 bases). The CDR3 runs 12 residues. Germline V gene lookup returns CDR1 SGHDT and CDR2 YYEEEE.

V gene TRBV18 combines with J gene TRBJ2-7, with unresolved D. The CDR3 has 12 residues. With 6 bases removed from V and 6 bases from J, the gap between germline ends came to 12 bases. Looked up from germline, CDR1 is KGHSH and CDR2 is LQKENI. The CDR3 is CASSTRSSEQYF. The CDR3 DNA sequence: TGTGCCAGCTCTACCCGTTCTAGCGAGCAGTACTTC. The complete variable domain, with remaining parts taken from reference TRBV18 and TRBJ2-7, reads NAGVMQNPRHLVRRRGQEARLRCSPMKGHSHVYWYRQLPEEGLKFMVYLQKENIIDESGMPKERFSAEFPKEGPSILRIQQVVRGDSAAYFCASSTRSSEQYFGPGTRLTVT.

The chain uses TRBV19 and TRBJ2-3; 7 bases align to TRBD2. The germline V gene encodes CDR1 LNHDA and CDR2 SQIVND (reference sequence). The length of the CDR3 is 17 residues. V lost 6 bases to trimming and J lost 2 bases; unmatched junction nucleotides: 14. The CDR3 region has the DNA TGTGCCAGTAGCTCTGGCTTCAGTAGCGGGCCCACAGATACGCAGTATTTT. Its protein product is CASSSGFSSGPTDTQYF.

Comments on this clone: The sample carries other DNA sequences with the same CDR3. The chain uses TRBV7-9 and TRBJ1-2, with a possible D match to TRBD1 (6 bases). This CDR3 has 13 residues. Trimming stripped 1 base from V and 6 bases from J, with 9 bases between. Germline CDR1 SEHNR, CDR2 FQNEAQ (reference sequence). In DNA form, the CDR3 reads TGTGCCAGCAGCTTAGGGCAGGGGAATGGCTACACCTTC. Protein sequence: CASSLGQGNGYTF. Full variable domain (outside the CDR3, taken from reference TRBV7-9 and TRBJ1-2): DTGVSQNPRHKITKRGQNVTFRCDPISEHNRLYWYRQTLGQGPEFLTYFQNEAQLEKSRLLSDRFSAERPKGSFSTLEIQRTEQGDSAMYLCASSLGQGNGYTFGSGTRLTVV.

The CDR3, as DNA: TGTGCCAGCAGCGTAATTCCTAGCGGGGGGGCTGCGACCCAGTACTTC. As protein: CASSVIPSGGAATQYF. The J gene is TRBJ2-5, the V gene TRBV9, with 12 positions matching TRBD2. V was pared by 1 base and J by 7 bases, with 8 bases of the junction left unmatched. CDR3 length: 16 amino acids. Germline lookup yields CDR1 SGDLS and CDR2 YYNGEE.

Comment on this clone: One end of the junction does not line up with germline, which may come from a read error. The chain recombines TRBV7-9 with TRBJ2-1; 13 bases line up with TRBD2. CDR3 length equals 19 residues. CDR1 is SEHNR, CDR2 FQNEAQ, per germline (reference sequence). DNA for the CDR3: TGTTCCAGCAGCCCCCTTGGGAGGACTAGCGGGAGAAGGTACAATGAGCAGTTCTTC. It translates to CSSSPLGRTSGRRYNEQFF. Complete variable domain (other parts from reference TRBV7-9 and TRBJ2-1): DTGVSQNPRHKITKRGQNVTFRCDPISEHNRLYWYRQTLGQGPEFLTYFQNEAQLEKSRLLSDRFSAERPKGSFSTLEIQRTEQGDSAMYLCSSSPLGRTSGRRYNEQFFGPGTRLTVL.

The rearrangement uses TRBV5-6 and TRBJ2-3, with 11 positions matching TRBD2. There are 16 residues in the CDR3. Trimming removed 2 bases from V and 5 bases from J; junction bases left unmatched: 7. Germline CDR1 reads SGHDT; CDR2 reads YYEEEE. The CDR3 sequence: CASSFLAGGSIDTQYF. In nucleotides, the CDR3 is TGTGCCAGCAGCTTTCTAGCGGGGGGATCCATAGATACGCAGTATTTT.

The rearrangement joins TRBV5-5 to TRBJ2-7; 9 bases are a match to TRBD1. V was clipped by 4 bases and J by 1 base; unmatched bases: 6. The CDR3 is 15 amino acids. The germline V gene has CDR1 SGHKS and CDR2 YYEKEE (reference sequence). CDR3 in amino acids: CASSPTGTGSYEQYF. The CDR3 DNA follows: TGTGCCAGCAGCCCAACCGGGACAGGGTCCTACGAGCAGTACTTC.

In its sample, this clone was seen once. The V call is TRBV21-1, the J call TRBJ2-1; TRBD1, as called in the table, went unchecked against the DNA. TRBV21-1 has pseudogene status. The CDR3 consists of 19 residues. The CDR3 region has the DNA TGTGCCAGCAGCAAAGAACCGGACACCAGGTTTAGGTCCTACAATGAGCAGTTCTTC. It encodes CASSKEPDTRFRSYNEQFF.

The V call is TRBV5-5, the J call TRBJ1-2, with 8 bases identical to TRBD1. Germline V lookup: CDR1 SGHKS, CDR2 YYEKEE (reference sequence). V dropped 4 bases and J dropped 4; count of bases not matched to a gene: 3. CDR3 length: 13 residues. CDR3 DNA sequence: TGTGCCAGCAGCACCGGGACAGGCTATGGCTACACCTTC. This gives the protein CASSTGTGYGYTF.

CDR3 in amino acids: CASSITGGSNQPQHF. In DNA, the CDR3 is TGTGCCAGCAGCATTACAGGGGGATCCAATCAGCCCCAGCATTTT. The chain employs TRBV9 and TRBJ1-5, with TRBD1 matching 8 bases. J gave up 3 bases and V 4 bases, and 6 bases lay outside the gene matches. CDR1 is SGDLS and CDR2 is YYNGEE in the germline V gene. This CDR3 region has 15 residues.

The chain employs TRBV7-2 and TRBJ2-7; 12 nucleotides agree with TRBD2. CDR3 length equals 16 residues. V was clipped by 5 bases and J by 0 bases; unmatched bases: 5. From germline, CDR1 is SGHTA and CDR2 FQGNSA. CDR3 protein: CASSLTTSGSSYEQYF. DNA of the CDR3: TGTGCCAGCAGCCTCACGACTAGCGGGAGCTCCTACGAGCAGTACTTC.

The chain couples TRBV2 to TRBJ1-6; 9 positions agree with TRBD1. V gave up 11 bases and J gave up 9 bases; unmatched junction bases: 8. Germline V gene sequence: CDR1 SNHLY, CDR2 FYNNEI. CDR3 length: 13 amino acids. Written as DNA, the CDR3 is TGTGCCGGATTACAGGGGGCAGGTTCACCCCTCCACTTT. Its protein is CAGLQGAGSPLHF.

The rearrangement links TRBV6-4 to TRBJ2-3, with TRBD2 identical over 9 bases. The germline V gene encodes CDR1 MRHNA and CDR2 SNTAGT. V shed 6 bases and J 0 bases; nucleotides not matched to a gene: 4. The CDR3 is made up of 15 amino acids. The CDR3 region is CASSVAGASTDTQYF. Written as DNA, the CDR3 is TGTGCCAGCAGCGTAGCGGGGGCTAGCACAGATACGCAGTATTTT.

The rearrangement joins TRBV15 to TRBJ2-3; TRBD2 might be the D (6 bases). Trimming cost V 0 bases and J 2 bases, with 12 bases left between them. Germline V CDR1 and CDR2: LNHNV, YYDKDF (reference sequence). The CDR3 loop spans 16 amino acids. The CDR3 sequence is CATSRDNAGFTDTQYF. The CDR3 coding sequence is TGTGCCACCAGCAGAGATAACGCGGGGTTCACAGATACGCAGTATTTT.

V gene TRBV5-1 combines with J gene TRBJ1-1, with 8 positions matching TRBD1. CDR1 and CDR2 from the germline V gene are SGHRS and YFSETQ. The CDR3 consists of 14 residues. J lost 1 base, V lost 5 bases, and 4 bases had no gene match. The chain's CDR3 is CASREGTGNTEAFF. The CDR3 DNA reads TGCGCCAGCAGGGAAGGGACAGGGAACACTGAAGCTTTCTTT.

The CDR3 nucleotides read TGCGCCAGCAGCCCTTGGACAGGACCTAACTATGGCTACACCTTC. As protein: CASSPWTGPNYGYTF. J is TRBJ1-2 and V is TRBV5-1, with 7 bases aligning to TRBD1. CDR1 is SGHRS, CDR2 YFSETQ, per germline. The CDR3 totals 15 residues. V was pared by 4 bases and J by 0 bases, with 6 bases of the junction left unmatched.